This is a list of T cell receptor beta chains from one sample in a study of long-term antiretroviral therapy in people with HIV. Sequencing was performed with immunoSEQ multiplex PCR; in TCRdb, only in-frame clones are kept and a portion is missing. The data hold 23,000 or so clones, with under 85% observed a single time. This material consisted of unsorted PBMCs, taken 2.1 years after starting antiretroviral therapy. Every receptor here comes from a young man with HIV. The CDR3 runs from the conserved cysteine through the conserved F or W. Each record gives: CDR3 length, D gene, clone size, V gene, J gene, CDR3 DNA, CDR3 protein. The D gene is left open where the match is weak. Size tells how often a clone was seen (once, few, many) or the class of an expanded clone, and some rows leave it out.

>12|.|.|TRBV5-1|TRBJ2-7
TGCGCCAGCAGCACCGGACAAAACGAGCAGTACTTC
CASSTGQNEQYF
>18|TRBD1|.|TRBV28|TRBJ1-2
TGTGCCAGCAGTATCCCTTATATGGGGGACAGGGCTAACTATGGCTACACCTTC
CASSIPYMGDRANYGYTF
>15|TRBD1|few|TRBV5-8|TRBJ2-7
TGTGCCAGCAGCATTGGGACAGGTCAACTAGACGAGCAGTACTTC
CASSIGTGQLDEQYF
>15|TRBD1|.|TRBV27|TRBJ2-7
TGTGCCAGCAGTTTATCGAGGGACAGGGGGCGCGAGCAGTACTTC
CASSLSRDRGREQYF
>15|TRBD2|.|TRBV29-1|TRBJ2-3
TGCAGCGTTGATGTAGCGGGAACGGGCGCAGATACGCAGTATTTT
CSVDVAGTGADTQYF
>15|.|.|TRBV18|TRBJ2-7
TGTGCCAGCTCACCGAGCAGAGACAGGAACTACGAGCAGTACTTC
CASSPSRDRNYEQYF
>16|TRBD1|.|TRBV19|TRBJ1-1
TGTGCCAGTAGACGAGGTACCGGACAGGGAGAAACTGAAGCTTTCTTT
CASRRGTGQGETEAFF
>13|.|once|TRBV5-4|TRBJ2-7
TGTGCCAGCAGCTTTGAGGGGGCCTACGAGCAGTACTTC
CASSFEGAYEQYF
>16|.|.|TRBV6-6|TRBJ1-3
TGTGCCAGCAGTTACTACGACGCAGACTCTGGAAACACCATATATTTT
CASSYYDADSGNTIYF
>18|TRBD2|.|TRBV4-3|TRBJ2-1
TGCGCCAGCAGCCACGACAACCTACTAGCGGGGATTTACAATGAGCAGTTCTTC
CASSHDNLLAGIYNEQFF
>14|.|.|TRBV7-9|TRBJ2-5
TGTGCCAGCAGCCCCGACGACAGGCAAGAGACCCAGTACTTC
CASSPDDRQETQYF
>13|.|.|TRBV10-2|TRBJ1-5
TGCGCCAGCAGTGACCGGGGGGGTGGGCCCCAGCATTTT
CASSDRGGGPQHF
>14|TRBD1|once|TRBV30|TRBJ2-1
TGTGCCTGGGGGGGACAGGGGTCCTACAATGAGCAGTTCTTC
CAWGGQGSYNEQFF
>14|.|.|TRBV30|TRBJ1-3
TGTGCCTGGAGTAAAGTGACCGTACGAAACACCATATATTTT
CAWSKVTVRNTIYF
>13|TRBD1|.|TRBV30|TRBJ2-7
TGTGCCTGTCCGGGACAGGGTGTCTACGAGCAGTACTTC
CACPGQGVYEQYF
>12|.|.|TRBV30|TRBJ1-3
TGTGCCTGGGCCTCGGTGGGGGACACCATATATTTT
CAWASVGDTIYF
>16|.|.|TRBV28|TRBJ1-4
TGTGCCAGCAGCCGGAATAAATGGGCCCCTAATGAAAAACTGTTTTTT
CASSRNKWAPNEKLFF
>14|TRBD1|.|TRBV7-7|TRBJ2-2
TGTGCCAGCAGCCGGACAGGGAACACCGGGGAGCTGTTTTTT
CASSRTGNTGELFF
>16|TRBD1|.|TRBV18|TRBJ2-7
TGTGCCAGCTCACCAGGGGACAGGGGAGGGTTCTACGAGCAGTACTTC
CASSPGDRGGFYEQYF
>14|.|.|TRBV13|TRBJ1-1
TGTGCCAGCAGCCCTAGAACAGGATACACTGAAGCTTTCTTT
CASSPRTGYTEAFF
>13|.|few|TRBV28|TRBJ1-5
TGTGCCAGCAGTCCAGGTGGGGTTCAGCCCCAGCATTTT
CASSPGGVQPQHF
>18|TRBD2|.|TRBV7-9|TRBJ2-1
TGTGCCAGCAGCCCAAAAAGTCGACTAGCGAGACCGGTGGGAGAGCAGTTCTTC
CASSPKSRLARPVGEQFF
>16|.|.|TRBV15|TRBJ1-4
TGTGCCACCAGCAGTCAACTACAGCCAACTAATGAAAAACTGTTTTTT
CATSSQLQPTNEKLFF
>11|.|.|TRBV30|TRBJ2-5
TGTGCCTGGAGCGCCTCGGAGACCCAGTACTTC
CAWSASETQYF
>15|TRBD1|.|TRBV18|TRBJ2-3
TGTGCCAGCTCACCATCACCCTCGACCGGGACAGGGCAGTATTTT
CASSPSPSTGTGQYF
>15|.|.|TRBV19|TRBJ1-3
TGTGCCAGTAGTCCGCCCGGTACACGGGGAAACACCATATATTTT
CASSPPGTRGNTIYF
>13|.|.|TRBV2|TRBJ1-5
TGTGCCAGCACCATCGGCCTGGGACAGCCCCAGCATTTT
CASTIGLGQPQHF
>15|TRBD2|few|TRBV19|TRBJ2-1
TGTGCCAGTAGTATAGGACTAGCGGGGAACAATGAGCAGTTCTTC
CASSIGLAGNNEQFF
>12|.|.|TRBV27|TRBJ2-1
TGTGCCAGCACAGGGGTTTCTGGCGAGCAGTTCTTC
CASTGVSGEQFF
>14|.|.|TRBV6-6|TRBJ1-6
TGTGCCAGCACCCGAAGCCTGATCAATTCACCCCTCCACTTT
CASTRSLINSPLHF
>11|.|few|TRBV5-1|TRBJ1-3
TGCGCCAGCAGCGAAGGATCCACCATATATTTT
CASSEGSTIYF
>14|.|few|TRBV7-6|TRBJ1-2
TGTGCCAGCAGCTTACAGGATCCCTCCTATGGCTACACCTTC
CASSLQDPSYGYTF
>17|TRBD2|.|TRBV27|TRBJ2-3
TGTGCCAGCAGTTGGACTAGCGGGAGATTAGGCACAGATACGCAGTATTTT
CASSWTSGRLGTDTQYF
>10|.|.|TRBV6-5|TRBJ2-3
TGTGCCACTCGAGATGTTACGCAGTATTTT
CATRDVTQYF
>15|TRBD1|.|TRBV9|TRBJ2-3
TGTGCCAGCAGCGTTCAGGGGGTCAGAACAGATACGCAGTATTTT
CASSVQGVRTDTQYF
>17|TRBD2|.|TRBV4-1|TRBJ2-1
TGCGCCAGCAGCCCCCCCTGGGGGACTAGCGTAGTCAATGAGCAGTTCTTC
CASSPPWGTSVVNEQFF
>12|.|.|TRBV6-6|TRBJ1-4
TGTGCCACTGCGTGGGGTGGAGAAAAACTGTTTTTT
CATAWGGEKLFF
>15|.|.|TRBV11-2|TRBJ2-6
TGTGCCAGCAGCTTAGCCCTAGCTGGGGCCAACGTCCTGACTTTC
CASSLALAGANVLTF
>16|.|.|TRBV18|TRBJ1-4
TGTGCCAGCTCACCACCTGCCAGGATGTCTAATGAAAAACTGTTTTTT
CASSPPARMSNEKLFF
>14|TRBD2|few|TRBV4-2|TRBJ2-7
TGTGCCAGCAGTCGGAGCGGGGGGGCCCACGAGCAGTACTTC
CASSRSGGAHEQYF
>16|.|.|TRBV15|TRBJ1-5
TGTGCCACCAGCAGAGACTGGGGGCCCGGCAATCAGCCCCAGCATTTT
CATSRDWGPGNQPQHF
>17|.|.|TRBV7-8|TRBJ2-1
TGTGCCAGCAGCTTAGAACCCCAGACAGCCTTCTACAATGAGCAGTTCTTC
CASSLEPQTAFYNEQFF
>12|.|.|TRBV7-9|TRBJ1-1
TGTGCCAGCAGCCTTCTAAACACTGAAGCTTTCTTT
CASSLLNTEAFF
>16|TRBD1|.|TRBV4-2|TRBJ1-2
TGTGCCAGCAGCCAAGGTGTGGGACAGCTTAACTATGGCTACACCTTC
CASSQGVGQLNYGYTF
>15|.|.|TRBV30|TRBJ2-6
TGTGCCTGGAGGAACTGGTGGTCTGGGGCCAACGTCCTGACTTTC
CAWRNWWSGANVLTF
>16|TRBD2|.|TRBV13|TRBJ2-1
TGTGCCAGCAGCTTTCCCTTAGCGGGAGTGGCCAATGAGCAGTTCTTC
CASSFPLAGVANEQFF
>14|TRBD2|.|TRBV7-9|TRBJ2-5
TGTGCCAGCAGCCGGACTAGGGGTTTGGAGACCCAGTACTTC
CASSRTRGLETQYF
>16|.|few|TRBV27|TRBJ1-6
TGTGCCAGCAGTTTGACAGCCGCAACCTATAATTCACCCCTCCACTTT
CASSLTAATYNSPLHF
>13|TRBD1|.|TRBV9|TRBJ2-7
TGTGCCAGCAGCATTAGGACAGGGGTCGAGCAGTACTTC
CASSIRTGVEQYF
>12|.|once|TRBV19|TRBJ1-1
TGTGCCAGTAGTTTCGGACAGACTGAAGCTTTCTTT
CASSFGQTEAFF
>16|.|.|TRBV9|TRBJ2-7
TGTGCCAGCAGCCCACTGGACAGTGCCGGATCCTACGAGCAGTACTTC
CASSPLDSAGSYEQYF
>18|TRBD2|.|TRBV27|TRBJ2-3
TGTGCCAGCAGTCGCATGGGACTAGCGGAAAATCGGGCAGATACGCAGTATTTT
CASSRMGLAENRADTQYF
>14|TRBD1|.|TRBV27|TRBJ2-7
TGTGCCAGCAGTTCAGGGGGCCTCTCCTACGAGCAGTACTTC
CASSSGGLSYEQYF
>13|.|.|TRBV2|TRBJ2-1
TGTGCCAGCAAGACGCGCCTCTACAATGAGCAGTTCTTC
CASKTRLYNEQFF
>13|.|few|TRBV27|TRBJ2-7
TGTGCCAGCAGTTCTTTTGGCGGCTACGAGCAGTACTTC
CASSSFGGYEQYF